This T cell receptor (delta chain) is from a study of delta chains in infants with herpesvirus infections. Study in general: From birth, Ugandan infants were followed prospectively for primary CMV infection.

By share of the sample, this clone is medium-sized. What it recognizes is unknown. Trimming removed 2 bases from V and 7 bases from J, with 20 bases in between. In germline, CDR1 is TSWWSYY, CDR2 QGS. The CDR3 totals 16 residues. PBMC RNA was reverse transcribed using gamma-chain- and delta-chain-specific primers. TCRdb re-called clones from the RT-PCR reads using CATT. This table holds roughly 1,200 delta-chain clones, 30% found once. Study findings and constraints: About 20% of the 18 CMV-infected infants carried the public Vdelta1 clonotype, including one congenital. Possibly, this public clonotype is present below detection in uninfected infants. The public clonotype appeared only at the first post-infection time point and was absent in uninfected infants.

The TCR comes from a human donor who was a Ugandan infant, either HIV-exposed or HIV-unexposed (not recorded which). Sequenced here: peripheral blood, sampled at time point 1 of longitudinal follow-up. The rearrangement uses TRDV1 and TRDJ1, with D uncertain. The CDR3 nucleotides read TGTGCTCTTGGGGAAGAGTCCCCCAGTGTACCGATTAAACTCATCTTT. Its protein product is CALGEESPSVPIKLIF.